This entry lists 23 T cell receptor beta chains sequenced from one sample in a study of blood T cell repertoires in COVID-19. Only in-frame clones appear in the TCRdb table, and some are missing; sequencing was by immunoSEQ multiplex PCR. Found here are over 400,000 clones, 75% to 90% of them singletons; the top ten hold 8.3%. The sample comprised PBMCs or T cells enriched from blood (not recorded which). The receptors were sampled from a woman in her fifties or sixties who had recovered from COVID-19.

The genes are TRBV5-1 and TRBJ2-3; 10 bases agree with TRBD2. Looked up from germline, CDR1 is SGHRS and CDR2 is YFSETQ. The CDR3 runs 15 residues. Trimming cost V 2 bases and J 4 bases; bases outside gene matches: 4. CDR3: CASSLAGGPADTQYF. The DNA of the CDR3 is TGCGCCAGCAGCTTAGCGGGGGGGCCGGCAGATACGCAGTATTTT.

The rearrangement links TRBV24-1 to TRBJ1-2; D might be TRBD1 (6 bases). V lost 3 bases, J lost 4 bases, and 11 bases lay in between. The CDR3 contains 14 residues. Germline values: CDR1 KGHDR, CDR2 SFDVKD. The CDR3 DNA is TGTGCCACCAGTGATCCGACAGGACTCTATGGCTACACCTTC. It is translated as CATSDPTGLYGYTF.

The V call is TRBV11-2, the J call TRBJ1-6; no reliable D call. From germline, CDR1 is SGHAT and CDR2 FQNNGV. V shed 2 bases and J shed 5 bases, with 10 bases lying between them. The CDR3 extends over 15 amino acids. CDR3 nucleotide sequence: TGTGCCAGCAGCTTATATCCCAGTGATAATTCACCCCTCCACTTT. Protein product: CASSLYPSDNSPLHF. Full variable domain (missing parts from reference TRBV11-2 and TRBJ1-6): EAGVAQSPRYKIIEKRQSVAFWCNPISGHATLYWYQQILGQGPKLLIQFQNNGVVDDSQLPKDRFSAERLKGVDSTLKIQPAKLEDSAVYLCASSLYPSDNSPLHFGNGTRLTVT.

The genes are TRBV12-3 or TRBV12-4 and TRBJ1-1; D gene ambiguous. The CDR3 is 13 residues long. V lost 7 bases, J lost 1 base, and 10 bases lay in between. DNA of the CDR3: TGTGCCAGCACAAAAAGCGCGAACACTGAAGCTTTCTTT. It yields the protein CASTKSANTEAFF.

The V and J genes are TRBV25-1 and TRBJ1-4; D is perhaps TRBD1 (6 bases). Germline CDR1 and CDR2: MGHDK and SYGVNS. V was shortened by 7 bases and J by 5 bases, with 8 bases between the two germline ends. This CDR3 contains 12 residues. The CDR3 DNA reads TGTGCCAGCAAGAGGGGGAATGAAAAACTGTTTTTT. It encodes CASKRGNEKLFF.

The V and J genes are TRBV5-1 and TRBJ2-1, with 10 bases aligning to TRBD1. Germline values: CDR1 SGHRS, CDR2 YFSETQ. Losses at the gene ends were 0 bases for V and 5 bases for J; bases not matched to a gene: 5. The CDR3 consists of 16 residues. The CDR3 spells CASSLATGGKNNEQFF. CDR3 DNA: TGCGCCAGCAGCTTGGCGACAGGGGGCAAGAACAATGAGCAGTTCTTC.

This chain links TRBV7-9 with TRBJ2-2; D uncertain. V lost 5 bases and J lost 1, with 11 bases in between. CDR1 SEHNR and CDR2 FQNEAQ come from the germline V gene (reference sequence). The CDR3 contains 15 residues. The CDR3 DNA is TGTGCCAGCAGCCTCCAGGATTTGAACACCGGGGAGCTGTTTTTT. It encodes CASSLQDLNTGELFF.

The V call is TRBV5-1, the J call TRBJ1-5, with D hard to call. V was cut by 0 bases and J by 3 bases, with 4 bases left in between. From germline, CDR1 is SGHRS and CDR2 YFSETQ. The CDR3 has 13 residues. The CDR3 here is CASSLGLNQPQHF. CDR3 sequence (DNA): TGCGCCAGCAGCTTGGGGCTCAATCAGCCCCAGCATTTT. The complete variable domain, with remaining parts taken from reference TRBV5-1 and TRBJ1-5, reads KAGVTQTPRYLIKTRGQQVTLSCSPISGHRSVSWYQQTPGQGLQFLFEYFSETQRNKGNFPGRFSGRQFSNSRSEMNVSTLELGDSALYLCASSLGLNQPQHFGDGTRLSIL.

The chain has TRBV11-2 and TRBJ2-7; 7 bases are shared with TRBD1. The CDR3 covers 14 residues. Per the germline V gene, CDR1 is SGHAT and CDR2 is FQNNGV. V trimming: 3 bases; J trimming: 6 bases; junction bases outside the gene matches: 8. CDR3 loop: CASSFQGQRGEQYF. In nucleotides, the CDR3 is TGTGCCAGCAGCTTTCAGGGACAGCGTGGCGAGCAGTACTTC.

V is TRBV3-1 (or the pseudogene TRBV3-2) and J is TRBJ2-2; 8 positions match TRBD2. V lost 2 bases and J lost 2; bases outside the gene matches: 10. The CDR3 is 18 amino acids. Germline V lookup: CDR1 LGHDT, CDR2 YNNKEL (reference sequence). CDR3 sequence reads: CASSQFPLAGINTGELFF. Here the CDR3 DNA reads TGTGCCAGCAGCCAATTCCCGTTAGCGGGGATCAACACCGGGGAGCTGTTTTTT.

This chain links TRBV10-2 with TRBJ1-2, with D perhaps matching TRBD1 (6 bases). Trimming took 7 bases from V and 7 from J, leaving 13 bases between them. The CDR3 is made up of 12 amino acids. From germline, CDR1 is WSHSY and CDR2 SAAADI. CDR3 sequence: CASNRVGFGYTF. In DNA form, the CDR3 reads TGCGCCAGCAACAGGGTGGGGTTTGGCTACACCTTC.

This clone was seen a single time. This chain connects TRBV11-3 to TRBJ2-3; no clear D. CDR3 length: 15 amino acids. V was shortened by 4 bases and J by 0 bases, with 11 bases between the two germline ends. CDR1 is SGHNT and CDR2 is YENEEA in the germline V gene. The CDR3 protein is CASSSQFTSTDTQYF. For the CDR3, the DNA is TGTGCCAGCAGCTCACAGTTCACTAGCACAGATACGCAGTATTTT.

The chain uses TRBV9 and TRBJ1-4, with D possibly matching TRBD1 (5 bases). This CDR3 spans 15 amino acids. Germline CDR1 is SGDLS and CDR2 is YYNGEE. Deletions cut 4 bases from V and 8 bases from J, with 18 bases between. Here the CDR3 reads CASSLDAGREEKLFF. DNA of the CDR3: TGTGCCAGCAGCCTCGATGCAGGGAGGGAAGAAAAACTGTTTTTT.

To note about this clone: The same CDR3 can be traced to other DNA sequences in this sample. The chain couples TRBV6-5 to TRBJ1-5; D not resolved. The CDR3 length is 13 residues. Germline lookup yields CDR1 MNHEY and CDR2 SVGAGI. Trimming cost V 0 bases and J 5 bases, with 5 bases left between them. The CDR3 loop reads CASSYSRDQPQHF. The DNA for the CDR3 is TGTGCCAGCAGTTACTCTCGTGATCAGCCCCAGCATTTT.

The J gene is TRBJ1-5, the V gene TRBV29-1; 8 bases fit TRBD1. Germline-derived CDR1 and CDR2 are SQVTM and ANQGSEA. V gave up 7 bases and J gave up 7 bases; unmatched junction bases: 12. There are 14 residues in the CDR3. The CDR3 is CSGGQGSQEQPQHF. Written as DNA, the CDR3 is TGCAGCGGCGGACAGGGAAGCCAAGAGCAGCCCCAGCATTTT.

The chain recombines TRBV12-3 or TRBV12-4 with TRBJ2-7; 7 bases line up with TRBD1. V shed 1 base, J shed 5 bases, and the junction held 2 bases outside the gene matches. The CDR3 has 13 residues. Here the CDR3 DNA reads TGTGCCAGCAGTTTAGAAGGGGGCCACGAGCAGTACGTC. It yields the protein CASSLEGGHEQYV.

The rearrangement links TRBV28 to TRBJ2-2; 9 bases match TRBD2. V was pared by 5 bases and J by 4 bases, with 5 bases of the junction left unmatched. The germline V gene encodes CDR1 MDHEN and CDR2 SYDVKM. This CDR3 contains 15 residues. The CDR3 is CASSRAGGRTGELFF. The DNA for the CDR3 is TGTGCCAGCAGTCGTGCGGGGGGGCGCACCGGGGAGCTGTTTTTT. Full variable domain (missing parts from reference TRBV28 and TRBJ2-2): DVKVTQSSRYLVKRTGEKVFLECVQDMDHENMFWYRQDPGLGLRLIYFSYDVKMKEKGDIPEGYSVSREKKERFSLILESASTNQTSMYLCASSRAGGRTGELFFGEGSRLTVL.

The chain carries TRBV5-1 and TRBJ2-1, with 7 bases aligning to TRBD1. The CDR3 runs 13 residues. With 4 bases clipped from V and 4 bases from J, the junction kept 2 bases outside the gene matches. Looked up from germline, CDR1 is SGHRS and CDR2 is YFSETQ. The CDR3: CASSQGQYNEQFF. DNA for the CDR3: TGCGCCAGCAGCCAGGGACAGTACAATGAGCAGTTCTTC.

This rearrangement joins TRBV6-1 to TRBJ1-5; 7 positions match TRBD1. V gave up 1 base and J gave up 1 base; unmatched junction bases: 7. Germline V CDR1 and CDR2: MNHNS, SASEGT. The CDR3 is 17 residues long. CDR3 bases: TGTGCCAGCAGTGAAGACAGGGGCGACGCCAGCAATCAGCCCCAGCATTTT. Amino acid sequence: CASSEDRGDASNQPQHF.

This rearrangement joins TRBV2 to TRBJ2-3, with a possible D match to TRBD2 (6 bases). There are 14 residues in the CDR3. V lost 7 bases to trimming and J lost 2 bases, with 13 bases between them. Looked up from germline, CDR1 is SNHLY and CDR2 is FYNNEI. The DNA of the CDR3 is TGTGCCAGCAAGGGAAGGGGACTCACAGATACGCAGTATTTT. The encoded protein is CASKGRGLTDTQYF.

The rearrangement links TRBV2 to TRBJ2-3, with TRBD1 matching 7 bases. This CDR3 spans 13 amino acids. CDR1 and CDR2 (germline): SNHLY, FYNNEI. V gave up 8 bases and J gave up 5 bases; unmatched junction bases: 7. The chain's CDR3 is CASARGLEDTQYF. The CDR3 DNA reads as TGTGCCAGCGCGAGGGGGCTTGAAGATACGCAGTATTTT.

The rearrangement uses TRBV19 and TRBJ1-2; D not resolved. CDR1 and CDR2 from the germline V gene are LNHDA and SQIVND (reference sequence). Trimming cost V 0 bases and J 8 bases, with 10 bases left between them. The CDR3 covers 13 residues. This CDR3 is CASSIDAGRGYTF. In nucleotides, the CDR3 is TGTGCCAGTAGTATAGACGCGGGTCGGGGCTACACCTTC. Variable domain in full (rest from reference TRBV19 and TRBJ1-2): DGGITQSPKYLFRKEGQNVTLSCEQNLNHDAMYWYRQDPGQGLRLIYYSQIVNDFQKGDIAEGYSVSREKKESFPLTVTSAQKNPTAFYLCASSIDAGRGYTFGSGTRLTVV.

The chain combines TRBV18 with TRBJ2-3; TRBD2 agrees at 8 bases. V was pared by 2 bases and J by 1 base, with 5 bases of the junction left unmatched. CDR1 is KGHSH and CDR2 is LQKENI in the germline V gene. The CDR3 is 16 amino acids. This CDR3 is CASSPVHSGGTDTQYF. Here the CDR3 DNA reads TGTGCCAGCTCACCAGTCCATAGCGGGGGCACAGATACGCAGTATTTT. Drawing the rest from reference TRBV18 and TRBJ2-3, the complete variable domain is NAGVMQNPRHLVRRRGQEARLRCSPMKGHSHVYWYRQLPEEGLKFMVYLQKENIIDESGMPKERFSAEFPKEGPSILRIQQVVRGDSAAYFCASSPVHSGGTDTQYFGPGTRLTVL.